This TCR beta chain was captured in a study of CD4 T cells in relation to SARS-CoV-2 and coronaviruses. Study-wide context: Shared crossreactive spike epitopes were mapped to their HLA restriction. Regarding the study as a whole: Culture-expanded clones reflect memory recall rather than primary priming during culture. The cross-reactivity analysis covered only spike protein, not other viral proteins. No donor gave both pre-pandemic and post-infection samples.

The CDR3 covers 15 residues. Germline CDR1 MDHEN, CDR2 SYDVKM. V dropped 4 bases and J dropped 6 bases, with 15 bases sitting between them. Unexposed donor CD4+ T cells date from about 2011-2018, before the COVID-19 pandemic. To note about this clone: The antigen is not known.

The assay was immunoSEQ multiplex PCR, and TCRdb's table has in-frame clones only and misses some. The sample records more than 55,000 clones, about nine tenths being singletons. This TCR came from a human donor in good health. Input material: memory CD4+ T cells from PBMCs. The V call is TRBV28, the J call TRBJ1-4, with a weak D call TRBD1 (6 bases). The CDR3 coding sequence is TGTGCCAGCAGTTATATAAGAGGGGGTGATGAAAAACTGTTTTTT. It encodes CASSYIRGGDEKLFF.